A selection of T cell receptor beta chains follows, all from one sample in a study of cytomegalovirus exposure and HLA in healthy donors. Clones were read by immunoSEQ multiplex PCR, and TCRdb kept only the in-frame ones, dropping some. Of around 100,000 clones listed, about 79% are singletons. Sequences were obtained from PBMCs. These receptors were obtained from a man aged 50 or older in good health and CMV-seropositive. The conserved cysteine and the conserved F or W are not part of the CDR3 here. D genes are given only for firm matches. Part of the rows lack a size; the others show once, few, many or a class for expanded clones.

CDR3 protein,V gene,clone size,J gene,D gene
ASSYSTRTHNEQF,TRBV6-5,NA,TRBJ2-1,NA
ASSLYGYSTLQDTQY,TRBV5-1,NA,TRBJ2-3,NA
ASSGEGQGELF,TRBV5-1,NA,TRBJ2-2,TRBD1
ASSQALASLRDEQF,TRBV4-2,NA,TRBJ2-1,NA
ASSYRAGVDYGYT,TRBV6-6,NA,TRBJ1-2,NA
ASSLTTGSKETQY,TRBV5-1,NA,TRBJ2-5,TRBD1
ASSFGTVDNEQF,TRBV27,NA,TRBJ2-1,TRBD1
ASSDTGRSGNTIY,TRBV6-6,NA,TRBJ1-3,NA
ASSQTGTYNSPLH,TRBV4-1,NA,TRBJ1-6,NA
ASSQGQGFSYEQY,TRBV2,few,TRBJ2-7,TRBD1
ASSEWGQGGTEAF,TRBV6-1,once,TRBJ1-1,TRBD1
ASSPSGRAFRDTQY,TRBV7-3,NA,TRBJ2-3,NA
ASSLYPQNPNTEAF,TRBV27,NA,TRBJ1-1,NA
ASTPGGLVGNEQF,TRBV19,few,TRBJ2-1,TRBD2
ASSWTQNSYEQY,TRBV13,NA,TRBJ2-7,NA
ASSHDTTGVNSPLH,TRBV4-1,NA,TRBJ1-6,TRBD1
ASSWGTSGGAGETQY,TRBV5-1,few,TRBJ2-5,TRBD2
ASSLVGGRASDTQY,TRBV13,NA,TRBJ2-3,TRBD2
AIKASGRATGELF,TRBV10-3,NA,TRBJ2-2,TRBD2
ASSPALAGEVAGELF,TRBV11-2,NA,TRBJ2-2,TRBD2
ASSPGRGDWYGYT,TRBV9,NA,TRBJ1-2,NA
ATSRDQTGGREQY,TRBV15,NA,TRBJ2-7,TRBD1
ASSLAGAGNEQY,TRBV11-2,NA,TRBJ2-7,NA
ASSPRGGANNEQF,TRBV18,NA,TRBJ2-1,TRBD2
ASSPGTSIYEQF,TRBV27,NA,TRBJ2-1,TRBD2
ASSVGRGFNSPLH,TRBV9,NA,TRBJ1-6,NA
ASSLLTGGGEQY,TRBV27,NA,TRBJ2-7,TRBD1
ASRETGFAGNTIY,TRBV2,NA,TRBJ1-3,TRBD1
ASSMDGGNSPLH,TRBV5-1,NA,TRBJ1-6,NA
ASSSHGQRSTYNSPLH,TRBV7-2,few,TRBJ1-6,NA
ASSRAGRAETQY,TRBV5-1,NA,TRBJ2-5,TRBD2
ASSPRTDSYEQY,TRBV5-6,NA,TRBJ2-7,NA
ASSWDRDGGQPQH,TRBV6-1,once,TRBJ1-5,TRBD1
ASSPLVTGSYEQY,TRBV5-4,NA,TRBJ2-7,NA
ASRGQVPPTQY,TRBV6-5,NA,TRBJ2-5,TRBD1
ASSVSSNGVNTEAF,TRBV9,NA,TRBJ1-1,NA
ASSDFRTGVTEAF,TRBV6-1,NA,TRBJ1-1,TRBD1
ASHRLAGRSNEQF,TRBV27,NA,TRBJ2-1,TRBD2
ASSDSSYNEQF,TRBV2,NA,TRBJ2-1,NA
ASSPGVRYGYT,TRBV11-2,NA,TRBJ1-2,NA
ASSLMVGEGTQY,TRBV7-3,NA,TRBJ2-5,TRBD2
ASRSGGAGANVLT,TRBV7-3,few,TRBJ2-6,NA
ASSSNTGFRNQPQH,TRBV7-8,NA,TRBJ1-5,NA
AIRDSLNQPQH,TRBV10-3,NA,TRBJ1-5,NA